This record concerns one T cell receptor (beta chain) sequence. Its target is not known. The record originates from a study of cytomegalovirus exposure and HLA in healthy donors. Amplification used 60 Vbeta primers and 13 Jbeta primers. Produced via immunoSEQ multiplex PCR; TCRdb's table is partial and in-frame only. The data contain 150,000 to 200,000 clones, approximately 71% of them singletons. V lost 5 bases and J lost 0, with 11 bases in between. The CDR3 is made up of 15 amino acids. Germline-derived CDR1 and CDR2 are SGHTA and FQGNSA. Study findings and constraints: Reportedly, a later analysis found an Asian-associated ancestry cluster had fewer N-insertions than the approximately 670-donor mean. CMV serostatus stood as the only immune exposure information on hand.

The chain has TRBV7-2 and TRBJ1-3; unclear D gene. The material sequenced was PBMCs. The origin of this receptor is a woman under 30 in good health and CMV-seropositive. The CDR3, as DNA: TGTGCCAGCAGCAACCGACATAGCTCTGGAAACACCATATATTTT. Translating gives CASSNRHSSGNTIYF. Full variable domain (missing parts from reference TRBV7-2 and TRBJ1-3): GAGVSQSPSNKVTEKGKDVELRCDPISGHTALYWYRQSLGQGLEFLIYFQGNSAPDKSGLPSDRFSAERTGGSVSTLTIQRTQQEDSAVYLCASSNRHSSGNTIYFGEGSWLTVV.